One and the same sample provided the 26 T cell receptor beta chains below, sequenced in a study of T cell responses to AZD1222 COVID-19 vaccine. Using immunoSEQ multiplex PCR, the repertoire was profiled, and TCRdb retains in-frame clones only, with some absent. The sample contains about 150,000 clones, about nine tenths of which appear only once. The sample in question was peripheral blood, obtained on day 0 of AZD1222 vaccination. The source of these receptors is an adult in good health.

This clone is a singleton in its sample. The chain has TRBV9 and TRBJ1-2, with D possibly matching TRBD1 (6 bases). The CDR3 runs to 14 residues. V was trimmed by 3 bases and J by 5 bases, leaving 14 bases between them. CDR1 and CDR2 (germline): SGDLS, YYNGEE. Written as DNA, the CDR3 is TGTGCCAGCAGCGCCAAAGGGGGGGAATATGGCTACACCTTC. The encoded protein is CASSAKGGEYGYTF.

This clone was seen once. V usage is TRBV29-1 and J usage is TRBJ2-7; maybe TRBD1 (7 bases). V was cut by 4 bases and J by 7 bases, with 20 bases left in between. CDR1 and CDR2 (germline): SQVTM, ANQGSEA. The CDR3 consists of 14 residues. CDR3 loop: CSVGPRLTGTEQYF. The CDR3 bases are TGCAGCGTTGGCCCCCGCCTGACAGGGACTGAGCAGTACTTC.

This chain uses TRBV6-5 with TRBJ2-7; a weak D match, TRBD2 (5 bases). Looked up from germline, CDR1 is MNHEY and CDR2 is SVGAGI. The CDR3 extends over 14 amino acids. Trimming removed 8 bases from V and 6 bases from J, with 20 bases in between. CDR3 protein: CASGGRIGSSEQYF. CDR3 DNA sequence: TGTGCCAGCGGAGGAAGAATTGGCTCTTCCGAGCAGTACTTC.

The gene calls are TRBV4-1 and TRBJ2-3; D not certain. CDR3 length equals 12 residues. Trimming removed 4 bases at V and 6 bases at J, with 8 bases between. The germline gives CDR1 MGHRA, CDR2 YSYEKL. CDR3 sequence (DNA): TGCGCCAGCAGCCTCCGCTCGGATACGCAGTATTTT. Translated: CASSLRSDTQYF.

The CDR3 spells CASSPEPVPPTDTQYF. The CDR3 DNA follows: TGCGCCAGCAGCCCGGAGCCTGTCCCCCCGACAGATACGCAGTATTTT. V usage is TRBV5-1 and J usage is TRBJ2-3; unclear D gene. The CDR3 extends over 16 amino acids. From germline, CDR1 is SGHRS and CDR2 YFSETQ. Trimming shortened V by 4 bases and J by 3 bases, and 18 bases separated the two germline ends.

The chain uses TRBV18 and TRBJ2-5, with D tentatively TRBD2 (5 bases). The germline CDR1 and CDR2 sequences are KGHSH and LQKENI. The ends were cut back, 3 bases at V and 5 bases at J, with 10 bases in the middle. This CDR3 is 13 amino acids long. The CDR3 here is CASSPNSGETQYF. DNA for the CDR3: TGTGCCAGCTCACCCAACTCGGGGGAGACCCAGTACTTC.

The chain couples TRBV7-3 to TRBJ2-2; 10 bases line up with TRBD2. Germline CDR1 reads SGHTA; CDR2 reads FQGTGA. The CDR3 is 15 residues long. The trim removed 4 bases at V and 4 bases at J, leaving 3 bases unmatched. CDR3 loop: CASSSASGGTGELFF. CDR3 DNA sequence: TGTGCCAGCAGCTCGGCTAGCGGGGGCACCGGGGAGCTGTTTTTT.

This clone was recorded once. The chain couples TRBV19 to TRBJ1-5, with 7 bases matching TRBD1. This CDR3 has 16 amino acids. With V trimmed by 2 bases and J by 4 bases, 8 bases remained unmatched. The germline gives CDR1 LNHDA, CDR2 SQIVND (reference sequence). CDR3 nucleotide sequence: TGTGCCAGTAGTATAAGGAGGGAGGGGGCGAATCAGCCCCAGCATTTT. Encoded protein: CASSIRREGANQPQHF.

This clone has a single count. This sequence joins TRBV9 and TRBJ2-2, with 15 bases fitting TRBD2. CDR1 is SGDLS, CDR2 YYNGEE, per germline. V dropped 4 bases and J dropped 3; count of bases not matched to a gene: 10. The CDR3 length is 19 residues. This CDR3 reads CASSPRTSGGASDTGELFF. DNA for the CDR3: TGTGCCAGCAGCCCCCGGACTAGCGGGGGGGCGTCGGACACCGGGGAGCTGTTTTTT.

The gene calls are TRBV7-3 and TRBJ2-3; maybe TRBD2 (6 bases). V was trimmed by 5 bases and J by 0 bases, leaving 9 bases between them. Germline lookup yields CDR1 SGHTA and CDR2 FQGTGA. The CDR3 contains 14 residues. CDR3 sequence: CASSTRDSTDTQYF. The CDR3 DNA is TGTGCCAGCAGCACGCGGGACAGCACAGATACGCAGTATTTT.

V and J are TRBV27 and TRBJ1-5; 9 bases are a match to TRBD1. Germline V gene lookup returns CDR1 MNHEY and CDR2 SMNVEV (reference sequence). The CDR3 has 15 residues. Trimming removed 5 bases from V and 4 bases from J; junction bases left unmatched: 6. CDR3 coding DNA: TGTGCCAGCAGTGGTCCCGGACAGGGGAATCAGCCCCAGCATTTT. Protein product: CASSGPGQGNQPQHF.

The chain recombines TRBV5-4 with TRBJ1-2, with D maybe TRBD1 (6 bases). The CDR3 contains 15 residues. The V end lost 1 base, the J end lost 1 base, and 11 bases lay between the germline ends. Germline loops: CDR1 SGHNT, CDR2 YYREEE (reference sequence). CDR3: CASSLRTDGNYGYTF. CDR3 nucleotide sequence: TGTGCCAGCAGCTTGCGGACAGACGGTAACTATGGCTACACCTTC.

The rearrangement uses TRBV5-1 and TRBJ1-1; 7 nucleotides align to TRBD1. Germline V gene sequence: CDR1 SGHRS, CDR2 YFSETQ. The length of the CDR3 is 14 residues. J was trimmed by 7 bases and V by 0 bases; bases with no gene match: 6. CDR3 DNA: TGCGCCAGCAGCTTGGTCCATGGGACAGATGAAGCTTTCTTT. It encodes CASSLVHGTDEAFF.

The chain carries TRBV6-2 or TRBV6-3 and TRBJ1-1, with a weak D call TRBD1 (6 bases). CDR1 is MNHEY and CDR2 is SVGEGT in the germline V gene. Trimming stripped 4 bases from V and 6 bases from J, with 15 bases between. There are 14 residues in the CDR3. The CDR3 region has the DNA TGTGCCAGCAGTTGGCGCGGGGGGCCCTCTGAAGCTTTCTTT. Amino acids: CASSWRGGPSEAFF.

V usage is TRBV5-1 and J usage is TRBJ1-2, with D perhaps TRBD1 (6 bases). Looked up from germline, CDR1 is SGHRS and CDR2 is YFSETQ. This CDR3 is 15 amino acids long. The ends were cut back, 4 bases at V and 4 bases at J, with 17 bases in the middle. The chain's CDR3 is CASSPEPGQTYGYTF. DNA of the CDR3: TGCGCCAGCAGCCCTGAACCGGGACAAACCTATGGCTACACCTTC.

The chain combines TRBV4-2 with TRBJ2-2; 10 bases line up with TRBD2. Germline CDR1 reads LGHNA; CDR2 reads YNFKEQ. The J segment lost 6 bases and the V segment lost 3 bases, leaving 10 bases of the junction unmatched. The CDR3 extends over 17 amino acids. The CDR3 DNA reads as TGTGCCAGCAGCCAGGATGTAGGGACTAGCGTTGCCGGGGAGCTGTTTTTT. It is translated as CASSQDVGTSVAGELFF.

This clone was counted a single time. The chain joins TRBV18 to TRBJ2-5; TRBD2 matches 11 bases. The CDR3 spans 17 residues. The V and J ends lost 0 bases and 3 bases, in that order; junction bases with no gene match: 6. Germline lookup yields CDR1 KGHSH and CDR2 LQKENI. CDR3 sequence (DNA): TGTGCCAGCTCACCACCGTCGCTAGCGGGGGGCAAAGAGACCCAGTACTTC. Amino acid sequence: CASSPPSLAGGKETQYF.

The chain carries TRBV9 and TRBJ2-5; 7 nucleotides agree with TRBD1. The CDR3 runs to 14 residues. With V trimmed by 0 bases and J by 5 bases, 4 bases remained unmatched. Per the germline V gene, CDR1 is SGDLS and CDR2 is YYNGEE. The CDR3 sequence is CASSVEGAGETQYF. The CDR3 DNA follows: TGTGCCAGCAGCGTAGAGGGGGCCGGGGAGACCCAGTACTTC.

V gene TRBV2 combines with J gene TRBJ1-2; 7 nucleotides line up with TRBD1. This CDR3 has 12 amino acids. V trimming: 4 bases; J trimming: 8 bases; junction bases outside the gene matches: 4. The germline V gene has CDR1 SNHLY and CDR2 FYNNEI. CDR3 in DNA: TGTGCCAGCAGTGGGGACAGCCGGGGCTACACCTTC. Its protein is CASSGDSRGYTF.

CDR3 nucleotide sequence: TGTGCCAGCAGTTTTCTACTAACCTCATCCACAGATACGCAGTATTTT. The encoded protein is CASSFLLTSSTDTQYF. This chain connects TRBV27 to TRBJ2-3; no firm D call. In germline, CDR1 is MNHEY, CDR2 SMNVEV (reference sequence). The CDR3 runs 16 residues. Trimming stripped 3 bases from V and 2 bases from J, with 15 bases between.

The gene calls are TRBV18 and TRBJ2-1; tentative D call: TRBD2 (7 bases). The ends were cut back, 1 base at V and 4 bases at J, with 11 bases in the middle. The CDR3 sequence is 15 residues long. Per the germline V gene, CDR1 is KGHSH and CDR2 is LQKENI. For the CDR3, the DNA is TGTGCCAGCTCACCACTGAGGGGGGGGTACAATGAGCAGTTCTTC. It translates to CASSPLRGGYNEQFF.

The chain couples TRBV5-1 to TRBJ1-6; 7 bases line up with TRBD1. CDR3 length: 14 residues. Per germline, CDR1 SGHRS and CDR2 YFSETQ. J gave up 7 bases and V 4 bases, and 5 bases lay outside the gene matches. CDR3: CASSPGTANSPLHF. In nucleotides, the CDR3 is TGCGCCAGCAGCCCTGGGACAGCAAATTCACCCCTCCACTTT.

CDR3 protein: CASRPPDRSIVGYTF. CDR3 coding DNA: TGCGCCAGCAGACCGCCGGACAGGTCCATCGTTGGCTACACCTTC. The rearrangement joins TRBV5-1 to TRBJ1-2; 7 bases map to TRBD1. The length of the CDR3 is 15 residues. The V segment lost 5 bases and the J segment 7 bases; nucleotides outside the gene matches: 14. Germline V gene lookup returns CDR1 SGHRS and CDR2 YFSETQ.

The chain employs TRBV19 and TRBJ1-1; D remains ambiguous. Germline V gene sequence: CDR1 LNHDA, CDR2 SQIVND (reference sequence). V gave up 4 bases and J gave up 4 bases, with 10 bases separating them. There are 13 residues in the CDR3. The CDR3 DNA reads TGTGCCAGTAGTAGTCAAAAGGGCACTGAAGCTTTCTTT. It translates to CASSSQKGTEAFF.

The rearrangement joins TRBV4-3 to TRBJ1-1; D might be TRBD1 (6 bases). The CDR3 has 16 amino acids. In germline, CDR1 is LGHNA, CDR2 YSLEER. Trimming left V 1 base short and J 0 bases short, with 12 bases between. CDR3 loop: CASSQGLGGLNTEAFF. In DNA form, the CDR3 reads TGCGCCAGCAGCCAAGGTCTTGGGGGGCTGAACACTGAAGCTTTCTTT.

The chain is built from TRBV7-2 and TRBJ1-5; D not certain. The CDR3 length is 15 residues. With 3 bases removed from V and 0 bases from J, the gap between germline ends came to 9 bases. Germline CDR1 is SGHTA and CDR2 is FQGNSA. The CDR3 DNA is TGTGCCAGCAGCTTGGTGGGGAATAGCAATCAGCCCCAGCATTTT. Amino acids: CASSLVGNSNQPQHF.